Listed below are T cell receptor beta chains from one sample, sequenced in a study of beta chain features in type 1 diabetes. Measured with immunoSEQ multiplex PCR; TCRdb has only the in-frame clones, and not every one. The table shows 140,000 or so clones, with approximately 9.2% occurring only once. Sequenced: central memory CD4+ T cells from blood. The origin of the receptors is a man between 18 and 35 years old in good health. CDR3s include the opening cysteine and the closing phenylalanine or tryptophan. D genes are given only for firm matches. The size field is filled for only some rows; it gives once, few, many or a size class.

v_call	cdr3_length	d_call	clone_size	j_call	cdr3_nt	cdr3_aa
TRBV5-4	15	-	few	TRBJ2-1	TGTGCCAGCAGCGAGACTAGTCGGTCCTTTGATGAGCAGTTCTTC	CASSETSRSFDEQFF
TRBV6-1	14	TRBD1	-	TRBJ2-7	TGTGCCAGCAGGACCGGGACAGGGTGGTACGAGCAGTACTTC	CASRTGTGWYEQYF
TRBV5-6	12	-	-	TRBJ2-2	TGTGCCAGCAGCTCAGGGACCGGGGAGCTGTTTTTT	CASSSGTGELFF
TRBV2	13	-	-	TRBJ1-4	TGTGCCAGCAGAACCGACGGGGATGAAAAACTGTTTTTT	CASRTDGDEKLFF
TRBV19	16	TRBD2	-	TRBJ2-2	TGTGCCAGTAGTGCGGGACTAGCGACGAACACCGGGGAGCTGTTTTTT	CASSAGLATNTGELFF
TRBV4-2	17	TRBD2	few	TRBJ2-1	TGTGCCAGCAGCTTAGTCACCGGGACTAGAACTTACAATGAGCAGTTCTTC	CASSLVTGTRTYNEQFF
TRBV2	14	TRBD1	-	TRBJ1-2	TGTGCCAGCAGTGCCCGACAGGGGGCCGGAGGCTACACCTTC	CASSARQGAGGYTF
TRBV29-1	16	TRBD1	few	TRBJ2-3	TGCAGCGTTGAAGATCTGGACAGGGGGGGCACAGATACGCAGTATTTT	CSVEDLDRGGTDTQYF
TRBV29-1	14	TRBD1	-	TRBJ2-7	TGCAGCGTTGAAGCTAGGGGGCGCAGCTACGAGCAGTACTTC	CSVEARGRSYEQYF
TRBV10-1	14	-	-	TRBJ2-6	TGCGCCAGCAGCGCCTCCAGGGTGGCCAACGTCCTGACTTTC	CASSASRVANVLTF
TRBV5-1	14	-	-	TRBJ2-3	TGCGCCAGCAGCTCTATACACAGGGTAGATACGCAGTATTTT	CASSSIHRVDTQYF
TRBV28	17	TRBD1	few	TRBJ2-1	TGTGCCAGCAGTCCCGGACAGGGGGTTACCTCCTACAATGAGCAGTTCTTC	CASSPGQGVTSYNEQFF
TRBV2	17	-	-	TRBJ2-5	TGTGCCAGCAGCGGAACATCAACAGGGTTATCTGGGGAGACCCAGTACTTC	CASSGTSTGLSGETQYF
TRBV5-4	14	TRBD1	-	TRBJ2-3	TGTGCCAGCAGTCAGGACAGGGGCGCAGATACGCAGTATTTT	CASSQDRGADTQYF
TRBV5-1	16	TRBD2	few	TRBJ2-5	TGCGCCAGCAGTTCCAGCGGGGGGGCCGTCGGAGAGACCCAGTACTTC	CASSSSGGAVGETQYF
TRBV5-1	14	-	-	TRBJ1-1	TGCGCCAGCAGACCAGAATCCTCTGGCACTGAAGCTTTCTTT	CASRPESSGTEAFF
TRBV15	18	TRBD1	few	TRBJ1-4	TGTGCCACCAGCAGGCGTCGGACAGGGGGTTCTTTCGGTGAAAAACTGTTTTTT	CATSRRRTGGSFGEKLFF
TRBV5-4	16	TRBD1	-	TRBJ2-3	TGTGCCAGCAACCAAATGTGGGACAGGGACACAGATACGCAGTATTTT	CASNQMWDRDTDTQYF
TRBV14	20	TRBD2	few	TRBJ2-3	TGTGCCAGCAGTCCCCGACTAGCGGGGGGACAATCTACTAGCACAGATACGCAGTATTTT	CASSPRLAGGQSTSTDTQYF
TRBV7-2	14	-	-	TRBJ2-5	TGTGCCAGCAGCTTACATCAGGGCCAAGAGACCCAGTACTTC	CASSLHQGQETQYF
TRBV4-2	14	-	few	TRBJ1-2	TGTGCCAGCAGCCAAGTCGACACAAACTATGGCTACACCTTC	CASSQVDTNYGYTF
TRBV6-1	14	-	few	TRBJ2-5	TGTGCCAGCAGACTGACAGGTAGCCAAGAGACCCAGTACTTC	CASRLTGSQETQYF
TRBV29-1	15	TRBD2	few	TRBJ2-3	TGCAGCGTTGAATTGCTAGCGGGGGGGAGCGGTACGCAGTATTTT	CSVELLAGGSGTQYF
TRBV11-2	14	-	few	TRBJ2-5	TGTGCCAGCAGCTTAGATGTCCTTCCAGAGACCCAGTACTTC	CASSLDVLPETQYF
TRBV6-6	13	-	-	TRBJ1-2	TGTGCCAGCAGTTACCAGGGCGACTATGGCTACACCTTC	CASSYQGDYGYTF
TRBV21-1	16	-	-	TRBJ2-3	TGTGCCAGCAGCAAGATAGGCGGCCATAGCACAGATACGCAGTATTTT	CASSKIGGHSTDTQYF
TRBV5-8	14	-	-	TRBJ2-6	TGTGCCAGCAGCCCTTTTAGTGGGGCCAACGTCCTGACTTTC	CASSPFSGANVLTF
TRBV2	12	-	few	TRBJ1-5	TGTGCCAGCAGTGGGAATGACTGGCCCCAGCATTTT	CASSGNDWPQHF
TRBV4-3	16	-	few	TRBJ1-6	TGCGCCAGCAGCCCCAGGACAGAAGTCTATAATTCACCCCTCCACTTT	CASSPRTEVYNSPLHF
TRBV7-9	13	-	many	TRBJ2-1	TGTGCCAGCAGCTTGTTGTCAGGCAATGAGCAGTTCTTC	CASSLLSGNEQFF
TRBV10-3	16	TRBD2	-	TRBJ2-7	TGTGCCATCAGTCCCGGGTCGACTAGCGGGAACTACGAGCAGTACTTC	CAISPGSTSGNYEQYF
TRBV5-1	15	TRBD1	few	TRBJ1-2	TGCGCCAGCAGCTTGGGGACAGGGAAGGTAGGAGGCTACACCTTC	CASSLGTGKVGGYTF
TRBV6-4	13	-	few	TRBJ1-1	TGTGCCAGCAGTGAACAGGGGAACACTGAAGCTTTCTTT	CASSEQGNTEAFF
TRBV7-2	12	-	few	TRBJ2-1	TGTGCCAGCAGCTCAACGCGGATTGAGCAGTTCTTC	CASSSTRIEQFF
TRBV15	14	-	-	TRBJ1-2	TGTGCCACCAGCAGAGATGAGGGTAACTATGGCTACACCTTC	CATSRDEGNYGYTF
TRBV18	15	TRBD1	-	TRBJ1-3	TGTGCCAGCTCAGAGAAGGGGGCGCGTGGAAACACCATATATTTT	CASSEKGARGNTIYF
TRBV18	15	TRBD1	many	TRBJ1-1	TGTGCCAGCTCACCAGCGACAGGGGGCAAGACTGAAGCTTTCTTT	CASSPATGGKTEAFF
TRBV7-2	13	TRBD2	-	TRBJ2-1	TGTGCCAGCAGCTTGGGGGGGTGGGTTGAGCAGTTCTTC	CASSLGGWVEQFF
TRBV6-1	14	TRBD1	-	TRBJ2-1	TGTGCCAGCAGTGACCACAGGGGCCGAAATGAGCAGTTCTTC	CASSDHRGRNEQFF
TRBV7-9	14	TRBD1	-	TRBJ2-3	TGTGCCAGCAGCTTTGGACAGGTCACAGATACGCAGTATTTT	CASSFGQVTDTQYF
TRBV5-6	14	-	few	TRBJ1-2	TGTGCCAGCAGCTTGGGACAGAACCCCTATGGCTACACCTTC	CASSLGQNPYGYTF